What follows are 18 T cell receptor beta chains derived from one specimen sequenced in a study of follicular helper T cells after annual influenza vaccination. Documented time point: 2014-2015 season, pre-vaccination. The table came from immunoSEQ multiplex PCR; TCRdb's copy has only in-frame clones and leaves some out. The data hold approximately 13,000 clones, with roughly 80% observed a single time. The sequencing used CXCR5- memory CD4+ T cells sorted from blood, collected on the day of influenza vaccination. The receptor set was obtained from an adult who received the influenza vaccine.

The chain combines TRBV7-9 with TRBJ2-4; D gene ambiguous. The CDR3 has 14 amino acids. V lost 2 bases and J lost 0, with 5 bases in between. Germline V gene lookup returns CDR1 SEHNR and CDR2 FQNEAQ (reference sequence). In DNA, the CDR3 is TGTGCCAGCAGCTTATCCCTAGCCAAAAACATTCAGTACTTC. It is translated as CASSLSLAKNIQYF. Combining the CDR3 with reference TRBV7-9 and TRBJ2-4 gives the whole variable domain DTGVSQNPRHKITKRGQNVTFRCDPISEHNRLYWYRQTLGQGPEFLTYFQNEAQLEKSRLLSDRFSAERPKGSFSTLEIQRTEQGDSAMYLCASSLSLAKNIQYFGAGTRLSVL.

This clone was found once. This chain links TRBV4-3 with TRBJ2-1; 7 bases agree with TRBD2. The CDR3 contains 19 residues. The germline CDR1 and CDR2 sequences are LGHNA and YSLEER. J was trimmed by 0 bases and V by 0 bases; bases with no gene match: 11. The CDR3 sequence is CASSQDYFRGVNSYNEQFF. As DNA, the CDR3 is TGCGCCAGCAGCCAAGATTATTTTCGGGGGGTAAACTCCTACAATGAGCAGTTCTTC.

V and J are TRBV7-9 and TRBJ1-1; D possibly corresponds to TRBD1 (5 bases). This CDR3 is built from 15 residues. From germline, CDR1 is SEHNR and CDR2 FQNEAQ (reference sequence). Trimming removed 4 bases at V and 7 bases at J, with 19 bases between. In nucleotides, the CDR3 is TGTGCCAGCAGCTCAAAAGACAGTTATGGATTTGAAGCTTTCTTT. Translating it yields CASSSKDSYGFEAFF. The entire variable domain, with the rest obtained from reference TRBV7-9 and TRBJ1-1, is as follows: DTGVSQNPRHKITKRGQNVTFRCDPISEHNRLYWYRQTLGQGPEFLTYFQNEAQLEKSRLLSDRFSAERPKGSFSTLEIQRTEQGDSAMYLCASSSKDSYGFEAFFGQGTRLTVV.

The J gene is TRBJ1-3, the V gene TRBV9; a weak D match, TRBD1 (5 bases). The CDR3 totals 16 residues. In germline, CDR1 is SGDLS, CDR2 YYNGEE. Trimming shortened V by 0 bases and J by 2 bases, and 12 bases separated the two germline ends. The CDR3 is CASSVEPGLPGNTIYF. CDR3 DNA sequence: TGTGCCAGCAGCGTAGAACCGGGGCTCCCTGGAAACACCATATATTTT.

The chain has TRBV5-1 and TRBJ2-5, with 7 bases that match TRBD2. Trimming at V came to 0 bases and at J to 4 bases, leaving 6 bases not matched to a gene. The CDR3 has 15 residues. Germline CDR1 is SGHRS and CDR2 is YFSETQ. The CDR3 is CASSLAAGTIETQYF. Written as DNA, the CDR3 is TGCGCCAGCAGCTTGGCGGCGGGGACTATAGAGACCCAGTACTTC. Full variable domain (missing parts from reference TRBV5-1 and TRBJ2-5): KAGVTQTPRYLIKTRGQQVTLSCSPISGHRSVSWYQQTPGQGLQFLFEYFSETQRNKGNFPGRFSGRQFSNSRSEMNVSTLELGDSALYLCASSLAAGTIETQYFGPGTRLLVL.

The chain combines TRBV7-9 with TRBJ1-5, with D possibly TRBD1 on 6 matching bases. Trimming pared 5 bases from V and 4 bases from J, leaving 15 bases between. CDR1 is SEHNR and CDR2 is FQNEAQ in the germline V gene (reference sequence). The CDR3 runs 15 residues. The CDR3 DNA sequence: TGTGCCAGCAGCCCAGGGGACGGAGGAAATCAGCCCCAGCATTTT. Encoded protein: CASSPGDGGNQPQHF.

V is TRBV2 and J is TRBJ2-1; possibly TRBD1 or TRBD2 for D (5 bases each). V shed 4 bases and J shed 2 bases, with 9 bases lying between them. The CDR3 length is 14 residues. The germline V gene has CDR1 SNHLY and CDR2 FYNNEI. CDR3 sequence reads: CASSGQGPYNEQFF. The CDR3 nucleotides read TGTGCCAGCAGTGGTCAGGGACCCTACAATGAGCAGTTCTTC.

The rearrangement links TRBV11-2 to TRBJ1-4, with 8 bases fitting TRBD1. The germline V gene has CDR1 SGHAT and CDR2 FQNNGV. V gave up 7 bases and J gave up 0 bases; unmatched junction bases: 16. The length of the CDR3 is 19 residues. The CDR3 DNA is TGTGCCAGCAACCCTGGACAGGGAGAGTTTGGGGCAACTAATGAAAAACTGTTTTTT. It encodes CASNPGQGEFGATNEKLFF.

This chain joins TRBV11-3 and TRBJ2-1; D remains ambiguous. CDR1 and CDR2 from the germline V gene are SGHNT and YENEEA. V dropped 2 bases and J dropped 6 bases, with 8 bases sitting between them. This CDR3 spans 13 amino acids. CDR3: CASSLPIRNEQFF. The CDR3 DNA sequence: TGTGCCAGCAGCTTACCGATCCGCAATGAGCAGTTCTTC.

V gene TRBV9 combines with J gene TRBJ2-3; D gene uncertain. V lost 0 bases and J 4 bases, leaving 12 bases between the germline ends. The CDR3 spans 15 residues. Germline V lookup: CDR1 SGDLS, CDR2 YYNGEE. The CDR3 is CASSVAQVVADTQYF. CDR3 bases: TGTGCCAGCAGCGTAGCTCAAGTTGTCGCAGATACGCAGTATTTT. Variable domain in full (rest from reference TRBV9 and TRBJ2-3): DSGVTQTPKHLITATGQRVTLRCSPRSGDLSVYWYQQSLDQGLQFLIQYYNGEERAKGNILERFSAQQFPDLHSELNLSSLELGDSALYFCASSVAQVVADTQYFGPGTRLTVL.

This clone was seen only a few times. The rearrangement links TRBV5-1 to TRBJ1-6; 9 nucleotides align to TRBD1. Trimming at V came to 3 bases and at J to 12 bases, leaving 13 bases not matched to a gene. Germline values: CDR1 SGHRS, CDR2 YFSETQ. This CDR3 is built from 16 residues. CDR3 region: CASSSGGQGGGLPLHF. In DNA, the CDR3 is TGCGCCAGCAGCTCGGGGGGACAGGGCGGCGGTTTACCCCTCCACTTT.

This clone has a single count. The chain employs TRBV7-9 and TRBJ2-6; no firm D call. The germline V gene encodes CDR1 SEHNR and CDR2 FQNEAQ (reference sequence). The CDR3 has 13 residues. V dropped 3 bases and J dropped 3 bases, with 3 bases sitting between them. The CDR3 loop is CASSLVGANVLTF. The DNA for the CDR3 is TGTGCCAGCAGCTTGGTTGGGGCCAACGTCCTGACTTTC.

The CDR3 region is CASSWGQGESLHF. In DNA form, the CDR3 reads TGTGCCAGCAGCTGGGGACAGGGGGAGTCCCTCCACTTT. This chain uses TRBV5-5 with TRBJ1-6; the match to TRBD1 covers 11 bases. Germline CDR1 is SGHKS and CDR2 is YYEKEE (reference sequence). The V and J ends lost 3 bases and 14 bases, in that order; junction bases with no gene match: 4. The CDR3 covers 13 residues. The full variable domain, rest sourced from reference TRBV5-5 and TRBJ1-6, is DAGVTQSPTHLIKTRGQQVTLRCSPISGHKSVSWYQQVLGQGPQFIFQYYEKEERGRGNFPDRFSARQFPNYSSELNVNALLLGDSALYLCASSWGQGESLHFGNGTRLTVT.

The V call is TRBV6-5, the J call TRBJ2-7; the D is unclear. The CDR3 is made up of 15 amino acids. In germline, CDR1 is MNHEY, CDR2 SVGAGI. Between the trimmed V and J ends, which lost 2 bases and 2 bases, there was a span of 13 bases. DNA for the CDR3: TGTGCCAGCAGTTACGGCCATTCGAATCCCTACGAGCAGTACTTC. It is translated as CASSYGHSNPYEQYF.

CDR3 amino acids: CASSQSSTDTQYF. The DNA of the CDR3 is TGTGCCAGCAGCCAATCTAGCACAGATACGCAGTATTTT. The chain recombines TRBV7-3 with TRBJ2-3; D remains ambiguous. The V end lost 5 bases, the J end lost 0 bases, and 6 bases lay between the germline ends. Germline assignment: CDR1 SGHTA and CDR2 FQGTGA. The CDR3 loop spans 13 amino acids.

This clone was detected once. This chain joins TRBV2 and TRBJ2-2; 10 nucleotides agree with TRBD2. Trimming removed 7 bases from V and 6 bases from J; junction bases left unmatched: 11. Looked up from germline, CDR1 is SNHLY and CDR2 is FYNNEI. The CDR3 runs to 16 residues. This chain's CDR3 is CASKLAGVGHPGELFF. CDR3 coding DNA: TGTGCCAGCAAGCTAGCGGGGGTGGGACACCCCGGGGAGCTGTTTTTT. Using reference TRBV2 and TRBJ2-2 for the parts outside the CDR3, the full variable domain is EPEVTQTPSHQVTQMGQEVILRCVPISNHLYFYWYRQILGQKVEFLVSFYNNEISEKSEIFDDQFSVERPDGSNFTLKIRSTKLEDSAMYFCASKLAGVGHPGELFFGEGSRLTVL.

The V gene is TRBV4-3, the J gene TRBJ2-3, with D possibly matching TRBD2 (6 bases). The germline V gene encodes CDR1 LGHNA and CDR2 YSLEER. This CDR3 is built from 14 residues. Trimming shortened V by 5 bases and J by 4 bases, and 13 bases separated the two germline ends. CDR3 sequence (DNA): TGCGCCAGCAGCGCCGGGGAGGCGGCAGATACGCAGTATTTT. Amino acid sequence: CASSAGEAADTQYF.

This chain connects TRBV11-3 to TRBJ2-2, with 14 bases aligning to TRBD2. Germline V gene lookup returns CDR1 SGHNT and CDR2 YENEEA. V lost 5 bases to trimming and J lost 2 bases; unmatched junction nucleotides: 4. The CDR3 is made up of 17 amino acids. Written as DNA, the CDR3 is TGTGCCAGCAGCCAGGGACTAGCGGGGGATAACACCGGGGAGCTGTTTTTT. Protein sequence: CASSQGLAGDNTGELFF.